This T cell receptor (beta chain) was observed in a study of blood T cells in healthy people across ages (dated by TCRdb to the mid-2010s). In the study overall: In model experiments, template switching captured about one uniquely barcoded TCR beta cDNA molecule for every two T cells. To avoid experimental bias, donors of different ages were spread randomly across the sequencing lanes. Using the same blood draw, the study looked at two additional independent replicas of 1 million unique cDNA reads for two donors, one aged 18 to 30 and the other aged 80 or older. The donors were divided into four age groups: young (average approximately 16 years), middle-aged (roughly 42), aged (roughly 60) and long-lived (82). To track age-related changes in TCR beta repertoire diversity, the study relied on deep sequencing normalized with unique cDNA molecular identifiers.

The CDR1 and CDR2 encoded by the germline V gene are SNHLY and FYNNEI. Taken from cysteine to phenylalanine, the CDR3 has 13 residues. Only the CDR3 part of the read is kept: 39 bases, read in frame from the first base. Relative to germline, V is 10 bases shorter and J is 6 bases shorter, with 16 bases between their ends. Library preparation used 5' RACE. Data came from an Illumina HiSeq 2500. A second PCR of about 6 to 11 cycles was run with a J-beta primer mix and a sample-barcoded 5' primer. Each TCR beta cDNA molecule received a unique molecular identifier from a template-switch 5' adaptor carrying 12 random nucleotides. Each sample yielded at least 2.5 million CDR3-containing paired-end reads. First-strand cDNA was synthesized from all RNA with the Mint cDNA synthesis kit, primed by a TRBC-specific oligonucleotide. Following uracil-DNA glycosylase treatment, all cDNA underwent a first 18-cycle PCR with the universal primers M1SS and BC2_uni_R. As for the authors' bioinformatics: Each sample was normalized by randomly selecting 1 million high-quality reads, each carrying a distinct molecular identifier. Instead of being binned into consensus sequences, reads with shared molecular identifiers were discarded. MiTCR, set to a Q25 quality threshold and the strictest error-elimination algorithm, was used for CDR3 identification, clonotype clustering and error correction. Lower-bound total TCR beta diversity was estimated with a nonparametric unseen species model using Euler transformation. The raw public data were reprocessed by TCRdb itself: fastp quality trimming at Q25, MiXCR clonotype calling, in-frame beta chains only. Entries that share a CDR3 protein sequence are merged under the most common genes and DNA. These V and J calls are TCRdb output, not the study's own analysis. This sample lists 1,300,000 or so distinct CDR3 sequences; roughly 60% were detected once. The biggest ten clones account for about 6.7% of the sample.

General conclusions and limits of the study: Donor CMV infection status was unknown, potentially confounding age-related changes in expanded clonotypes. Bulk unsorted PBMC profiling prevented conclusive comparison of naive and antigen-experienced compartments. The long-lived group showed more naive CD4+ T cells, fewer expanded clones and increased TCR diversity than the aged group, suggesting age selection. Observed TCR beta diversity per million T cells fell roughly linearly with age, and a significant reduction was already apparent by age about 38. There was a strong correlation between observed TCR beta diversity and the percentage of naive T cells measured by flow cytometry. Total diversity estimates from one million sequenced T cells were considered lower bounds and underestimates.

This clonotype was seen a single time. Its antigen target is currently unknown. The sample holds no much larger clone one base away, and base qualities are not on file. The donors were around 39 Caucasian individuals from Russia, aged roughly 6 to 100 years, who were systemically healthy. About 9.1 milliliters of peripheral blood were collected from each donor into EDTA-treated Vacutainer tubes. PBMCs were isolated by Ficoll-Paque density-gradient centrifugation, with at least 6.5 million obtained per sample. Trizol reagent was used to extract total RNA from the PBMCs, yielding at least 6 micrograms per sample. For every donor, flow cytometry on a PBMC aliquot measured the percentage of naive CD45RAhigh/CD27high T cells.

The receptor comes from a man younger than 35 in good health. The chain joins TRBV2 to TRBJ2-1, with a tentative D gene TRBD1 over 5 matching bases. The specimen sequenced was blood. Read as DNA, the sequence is TGTGCCAACGCACTTCTGGGGCCCAATGAGCAGTTCTTC. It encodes CANALLGPNEQFF.